The present T cell receptor beta chain was sequenced within a study of cytomegalovirus exposure and HLA in healthy donors. For the study at large: The same platform was used for the 90 to 150 validation repertoires and the 500 to 700 first-cohort repertoires, a later analysis reported.

This clone was observed a single time. Its target is unknown. Clones were read by immunoSEQ multiplex PCR, and TCRdb kept only the in-frame ones, dropping some. Among roughly 65,000 clones listed, about 91% were seen once. Donors came from a validation cohort of 90 to 150 subjects, distinct from the first 666-subject cohort. The germline CDR1 and CDR2 sequences are KGHSH and LQKENI. The CDR3 is made up of 14 amino acids. V was trimmed by 6 bases and J by 9 bases, leaving 18 bases between them. Whole-study findings and limits: The study flagged 150 to 200 TCR beta chains as cytomegalovirus-associated. Most TCR sequences proved rare, with some public TCRs found in many donors.

The sequence was obtained from a man aged 18 to 30 in good health and CMV-seropositive. The specimen was PBMCs. V is TRBV18 and J is TRBJ1-5; D is possibly TRBD1 (6 bases). The CDR3 spells CASSEGGGVPPQHF. CDR3 coding DNA: TGTGCCAGCTCCGAAGGGGGGGGCGTTCCGCCCCAGCATTTT.